A selection of T cell receptor beta chains follows, all from one sample in a study of T-cell memory formation after mild COVID-19. One entry per CDR3 protein results from TCRdb running MiXCR on the 5' RACE reads. Seen here are hundreds of thousands of distinct CDR3 sequences, more than 20% observed once, and the top ten hold around 14%. Sequencing used PBMCs or a T cell subset sorted from them (not recorded which). The receptors originated from an adult woman who had mild COVID-19 (a few samples of this study predate the infection). Cell type and time point are not known. The CDR3 runs from the conserved cysteine through the conserved F or W. Fields, in order: J gene, D gene, clone size, V gene, CDR3 protein, CDR3 DNA. The D gene is left open where the match is weak. A row's size may be missing; if present it is once, few, many or a size class.

J: TRBJ1-3
D: .
size: once
V: TRBV4-1
CDR3: CASSQATGWGNTIYF
DNA: TGCGCCAGCAGCCAAGCTACAGGGTGGGGAAACACCATATATTTT

J: TRBJ2-3
D: TRBD1
size: few
V: TRBV4-1
CDR3: CASSQDRDSRTDTQYF
DNA: TGCGCCAGCAGCCAGGATCGGGACAGCCGCACAGATACGCAGTATTTT

J: TRBJ1-5
D: .
size: .
V: TRBV24-1
CDR3: CATSDHTYSQPQHF
DNA: TGTGCCACCAGTGATCACACATACAGTCAGCCCCAGCATTTT

J: TRBJ1-3
D: .
size: .
V: TRBV9
CDR3: CASSQSKLAPGNTIYF
DNA: TGTGCCAGCAGCCAATCGAAGCTCGCTCCTGGAAACACCATATATTTT

J: TRBJ2-7
D: .
size: .
V: TRBV29-1
CDR3: CSVDSGRDEQYF
DNA: TGCAGCGTTGATAGCGGCAGGGACGAGCAGTACTTC

J: TRBJ2-7
D: .
size: few
V: TRBV5-1
CDR3: CASSLGPQGNEQYF
DNA: TGCGCCAGCAGCTTGGGCCCGCAAGGAAACGAGCAGTACTTC

J: TRBJ2-1
D: TRBD1
size: .
V: TRBV20-1
CDR3: CSAKGAPYNEQFF
DNA: TGCAGTGCAAAGGGGGCCCCCTACAATGAGCAGTTCTTC

J: TRBJ1-3
D: .
size: .
V: TRBV12-3/TRBV12-4
CDR3: CASSLSGTGNTIYF
DNA: TGTGCCAGCAGTTTATCAGGGACTGGAAACACCATATATTTT

J: TRBJ2-6
D: .
size: .
V: TRBV3-1
CDR3: CASSLTGRYSGANVLTF
DNA: TGTGCCAGCAGCCTAACTGGACGGTACTCTGGGGCCAACGTCCTGACTTTC

J: TRBJ2-1
D: .
size: few
V: TRBV11-2
CDR3: CASSLEGGGTYEQFF
DNA: TGTGCCAGCAGCTTAGAGGGGGGGGGCACGTATGAGCAGTTCTTC

J: TRBJ1-2
D: .
size: .
V: TRBV5-1
CDR3: CASSRREEDGYTF
DNA: TGCGCCAGCAGTCGCAGGGAAGAAGATGGCTACACCTTC

J: TRBJ2-7
D: TRBD2
size: once
V: TRBV6-6
CDR3: CASRPPTSGGTYEQYF
DNA: TGTGCCAGCAGGCCACCCACTAGCGGGGGCACCTACGAGCAGTACTTC

J: TRBJ1-5
D: .
size: .
V: TRBV5-1
CDR3: CASSLVNSNQPQHF
DNA: TGCGCCAGCAGCTTAGTCAATAGCAATCAGCCCCAGCATTTT

J: TRBJ2-7
D: .
size: .
V: TRBV6-5
CDR3: CASSPWDSRISYEQYF
DNA: TGTGCCAGCAGTCCCTGGGACTCCCGTATCTCCTACGAGCAGTACTTC

J: TRBJ1-1
D: .
size: few
V: TRBV5-1
CDR3: CASLQGPGNTEAFF
DNA: TGCGCCAGCCTACAGGGTCCGGGGAACACTGAAGCTTTCTTT

J: TRBJ1-4
D: .
size: .
V: TRBV2
CDR3: CASSEGKTANEKLFF
DNA: TGTGCCAGCAGTGAGGGCAAGACAGCAAATGAAAAACTGTTTTTT

J: TRBJ1-1
D: .
size: .
V: TRBV6-1
CDR3: CASTPAAPLPHTEAFF
DNA: TGTGCCAGCACTCCTGCAGCGCCGCTGCCGCACACTGAAGCTTTCTTT

J: TRBJ2-1
D: .
size: .
V: TRBV5-1
CDR3: CASSALSPSPYNEQFF
DNA: TGCGCCAGCAGCGCCTTATCTCCAAGCCCCTACAATGAGCAGTTCTTC

J: TRBJ2-7
D: TRBD2
size: few
V: TRBV24-1
CDR3: CATSQGPGGEQYF
DNA: TGTGCCACCAGCCAGGGACCGGGGGGCGAGCAGTACTTC

J: TRBJ1-5
D: .
size: .
V: TRBV6-2/TRBV6-3
CDR3: CARDGRSQPQHF
DNA: TGTGCCAGGGACGGGAGGTCTCAGCCCCAGCATTTT

J: TRBJ1-6
D: .
size: few
V: TRBV3-1
CDR3: CASSRRDRNSPLHF
DNA: TGTGCCAGCAGCCGGAGAGACCGTAATTCACCCCTCCACTTT

J: TRBJ1-1
D: .
size: few
V: TRBV20-1
CDR3: CSAMMVLDTEAFF
DNA: TGCAGTGCCATGATGGTATTGGACACTGAAGCTTTCTTT

J: TRBJ1-5
D: .
size: few
V: TRBV5-1
CDR3: CASSLGDYLDGNQPQHF
DNA: TGCGCCAGCAGCTTGGGTGACTATCTTGACGGCAATCAGCCCCAGCATTTT

J: TRBJ2-3
D: .
size: .
V: TRBV7-9
CDR3: CASSAGGHSTDTQYF
DNA: TGTGCCAGCAGCGCCGGCGGCCATAGCACAGATACGCAGTATTTT

J: TRBJ2-7
D: TRBD1
size: .
V: TRBV7-6
CDR3: CASSAGQGIYEQYF
DNA: TGTGCCAGCAGCGCGGGACAGGGGATCTACGAGCAGTACTTC

J: TRBJ2-7
D: .
size: few
V: TRBV12-3/TRBV12-4
CDR3: CASSFRRGGDEQYF
DNA: TGTGCCAGCAGTTTCCGCAGGGGAGGCGACGAGCAGTACTTC

J: TRBJ2-3
D: .
size: .
V: TRBV6-1
CDR3: CASSEFQGSSTDTQYF
DNA: TGTGCCAGCAGTGAATTTCAGGGATCTAGCACAGATACGCAGTATTTT

J: TRBJ2-1
D: .
size: few
V: TRBV28
CDR3: CASSVRDLYNEQFF
DNA: TGTGCCAGCAGCGTCCGGGACTTGTACAATGAGCAGTTCTTC

J: TRBJ2-3
D: .
size: many
V: TRBV7-2
CDR3: CASSLLLRALADTQYF
DNA: TGTGCCAGCAGCCTCCTTTTGCGGGCGCTTGCAGATACGCAGTATTTT

J: TRBJ1-2
D: .
size: .
V: TRBV15
CDR3: CATSILTDGYTF
DNA: TGTGCCACCAGCATTTTGACGGATGGCTACACCTTC

J: TRBJ1-4
D: .
size: .
V: TRBV5-1
CDR3: CASSPTVGGREKLFF
DNA: TGCGCCAGCAGCCCCACCGTGGGGGGAAGAGAAAAACTGTTTTTT

J: TRBJ2-3
D: TRBD2
size: .
V: TRBV5-6
CDR3: CASSWGLAGESTDTQYF
DNA: TGTGCCAGCAGCTGGGGACTAGCGGGAGAGAGCACAGATACGCAGTATTTT

J: TRBJ2-4
D: .
size: few
V: TRBV7-9
CDR3: CASSTSVGTKNIQYF
DNA: TGTGCCAGCAGTACCTCGGTGGGGACCAAAAACATTCAGTACTTC

J: TRBJ2-7
D: .
size: .
V: TRBV4-1
CDR3: CASSQDGFYEQYF
DNA: TGCGCCAGCAGCCAAGACGGTTTCTACGAGCAGTACTTC

J: TRBJ2-7
D: TRBD1
size: many
V: TRBV20-1
CDR3: CSARAGTGGRFSYEQYF
DNA: TGCAGTGCTAGGGCCGGGACAGGGGGACGATTCTCCTACGAGCAGTACTTC

J: TRBJ1-2
D: TRBD1
size: once
V: TRBV6-2/TRBV6-3
CDR3: CASTQGYGYTF
DNA: TGTGCCAGCACACAGGGGTATGGCTACACCTTC

J: TRBJ2-1
D: TRBD2
size: few
V: TRBV4-3
CDR3: CASSQEHLRLAGVYEQFF
DNA: TGCGCCAGCAGCCAAGAACATCTGAGACTAGCGGGAGTGTATGAGCAGTTCTTC

J: TRBJ2-7
D: .
size: few
V: TRBV20-1
CDR3: CSAQGGAYEQYF
DNA: TGCAGTGCTCAGGGGGGGGCCTACGAGCAGTACTTC

J: TRBJ2-7
D: .
size: few
V: TRBV19
CDR3: CASSSNQHSSYEQYF
DNA: TGTGCCAGTAGTTCTAATCAGCATTCCTCCTACGAGCAGTACTTC

J: TRBJ1-1
D: .
size: few
V: TRBV5-1
CDR3: CASSSEPRKNTEAFF
DNA: TGCGCCAGCAGCTCCGAGCCCAGGAAGAACACTGAAGCTTTCTTT